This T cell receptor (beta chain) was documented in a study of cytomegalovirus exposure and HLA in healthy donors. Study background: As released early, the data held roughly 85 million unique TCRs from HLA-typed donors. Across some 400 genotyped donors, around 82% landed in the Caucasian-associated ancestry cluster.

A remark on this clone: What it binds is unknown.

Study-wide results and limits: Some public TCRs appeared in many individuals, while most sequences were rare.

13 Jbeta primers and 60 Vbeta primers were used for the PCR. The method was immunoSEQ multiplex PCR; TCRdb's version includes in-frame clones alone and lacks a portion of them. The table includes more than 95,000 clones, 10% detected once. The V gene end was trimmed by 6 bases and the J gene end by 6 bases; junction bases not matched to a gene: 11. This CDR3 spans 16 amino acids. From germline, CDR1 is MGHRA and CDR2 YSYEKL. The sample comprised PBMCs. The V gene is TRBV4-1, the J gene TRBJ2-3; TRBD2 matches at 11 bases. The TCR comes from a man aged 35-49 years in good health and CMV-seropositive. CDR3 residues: CASRTGTSGPVDTQYF. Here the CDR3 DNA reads TGCGCCAGCAGAACCGGGACTAGCGGCCCAGTGGATACGCAGTATTTT.